This T cell receptor beta chain comes out of a study of T cells in localized non-small cell lung cancer. Points from the study as a whole: The study found T cell clonality highest in uninvolved adjacent lung, above tumor.

A note on this clone: Its target is not known.

Trimming shortened V by 2 bases and J by 2 bases, and 1 base separated the two germline ends. The CDR3 runs to 12 residues. Germline V CDR1 and CDR2: MDHEN, SYDVKM. Repertoires were generated with immunoSEQ multiplex PCR, while TCRdb's copy carries only in-frame clones and drops some. Of about 5,000 clones listed, approximately 30% were seen once; the top ten hold more than 4%. This sample comprised lung tumor tissue, obtained before any cancer treatment. The V gene is TRBV28, the J gene TRBJ1-3; D is uncertain. The clonotype originates from a man aged 35-69 years with stage II lung adenocarcinoma. CDR3 nucleotide sequence: TGTGCCAGCAGTTTAACTGGAAACACCATATATTTT. The encoded protein is CASSLTGNTIYF.